The 19 T cell receptor beta chains below all came from one sample that was sequenced in a study. TCRdb re-derived calls from the 5' RACE reads in MiXCR, one entry per CDR3 protein. In the table there are approximately 53,000 distinct CDR3 sequences, 28% of which are singletons. Sequenced sample: tumor-infiltrating memory CD4+ T cells sorted from the breast tumor. Stated subset: memory CD4+ T cells, CD4+CD45RO+CD25-. These TCRs come from a female donor with breast cancer.

This clonotype was seen a handful of times. The chain is built from TRBV6-5 and TRBJ2-1; tentatively, D is TRBD2 (6 bases). The CDR3 covers 13 residues. The V gene's germline CDR1 is MNHEY and CDR2 SVGAGI. Trimming removed 2 bases at V and 9 bases at J, with 11 bases between. CDR3 DNA: TGTGCCAGCAGTTACGGGAGGTGGAGTGAGCAGTTCTTC. The encoded protein is CASSYGRWSEQFF.

This clonotype was seen a handful of times. The genes are TRBV7-2 and TRBJ1-2, with 7 bases lining up with TRBD1. Trimming removed 3 bases from V and 8 bases from J; junction bases left unmatched: 6. Germline CDR1 SGHTA, CDR2 FQGNSA. This CDR3 spans 13 amino acids. CDR3 DNA sequence: TGTGCCAGCAGCTTCCAGGGGGAGGGCGGCTACACCTTC. This codes for CASSFQGEGGYTF. The full variable domain, completed using reference TRBV7-2 and TRBJ1-2, is GAGVSQSPSNKVTEKGKDVELRCDPISGHTALYWYRQSLGQGLEFLIYFQGNSAPDKSGLPSDRFSAERTGGSVSTLTIQRTQQEDSAVYLCASSFQGEGGYTFGSGTRLTVV.

This clonotype has more than one count but fewer than ten. The gene calls are TRBV6-1 and TRBJ1-1, with TRBD1 identical over 10 bases. The germline gives CDR1 MNHNS, CDR2 SASEGT. V lost 5 bases to trimming and J lost 0 bases; unmatched junction nucleotides: 9. CDR3 length equals 17 residues. CDR3 in DNA: TGTGCCAGCAGTTACCAAGGACAGGGGGTTGTGAACACTGAAGCTTTCTTT. It translates to CASSYQGQGVVNTEAFF.

This chain uses TRBV5-1 with TRBJ2-7; TRBD2 aligns across 11 bases. The CDR3 spans 16 residues. The J segment lost 2 bases and the V segment lost 4 bases, leaving 8 bases of the junction unmatched. Germline assignment: CDR1 SGHRS and CDR2 YFSETQ. The DNA for the CDR3 is TGCGCCAGCAGCCCCAGTGCTAGCGGGAGGCCCTACGAGCAGTACTTC. Protein product: CASSPSASGRPYEQYF.

The V call is TRBV18, the J call TRBJ1-5; 7 bases are shared with TRBD1. Germline V gene sequence: CDR1 KGHSH, CDR2 LQKENI. This CDR3 contains 14 residues. The trim removed 4 bases at V and 4 bases at J, leaving 4 bases unmatched. The CDR3 reads CASSQDRENQPQHF. CDR3 nucleotide sequence: TGTGCCAGCTCACAAGACAGGGAAAATCAGCCCCAGCATTTT.

This chain links TRBV6-6 with TRBJ1-1, with TRBD1 matching over 7 bases. CDR1 is MNHNY, CDR2 SVGAGI, per germline (reference sequence). The CDR3 has 15 amino acids. The ends lost 5 bases at V and 8 bases at J; junction bases unmatched: 14. The chain's CDR3 is CASSKRDSRLGEAFF. DNA of the CDR3: TGTGCCAGCAGTAAACGGGACAGTCGGCTGGGGGAAGCTTTCTTT.

This sequence joins TRBV5-1 and TRBJ2-7; 7 bases line up with TRBD1. The germline V gene has CDR1 SGHRS and CDR2 YFSETQ. Trimming took 3 bases from V and 1 from J; bases not matched to a gene: 7. The CDR3 runs 15 residues. CDR3 loop: CASSYRQGVSYEQYF. DNA of the CDR3: TGCGCCAGCAGCTACAGACAGGGCGTATCCTACGAGCAGTACTTC.

The chain links TRBV5-1 to TRBJ1-1, with D hard to call. CDR1 and CDR2 from the germline V gene are SGHRS and YFSETQ. Trimming left V 3 bases short and J 1 base short, with 7 bases between. The CDR3 has 13 residues. The CDR3 loop is CASSSIPNTEAFF. The CDR3 bases are TGCGCCAGCAGCTCGATTCCGAACACTGAAGCTTTCTTT.

This clonotype was seen only a few times. The genes are TRBV25-1 and TRBJ2-7; D is unclear. Germline V gives CDR1 MGHDK, CDR2 SYGVNS. This CDR3 contains 10 residues. The germline V and J ends were trimmed by 3 bases and 3 bases, with 0 bases remaining between them. For the CDR3, the DNA is TGTGCCAGCAGTGACTACGAGCAGTACTTC. Protein product: CASSDYEQYF.

The chain combines TRBV6-6 with TRBJ1-5; the match to TRBD1 covers 7 bases. Trimming took 5 bases from V and 4 from J; bases not matched to a gene: 5. Germline lookup yields CDR1 MNHNY and CDR2 SVGAGI (reference sequence). This CDR3 is 14 amino acids long. CDR3 sequence: CASSMGTANQPQHF. For the CDR3, the DNA is TGTGCCAGCAGTATGGGGACAGCAAATCAGCCCCAGCATTTT.

This chain uses TRBV4-3 with TRBJ1-2; a possible D gene is TRBD1 (5 bases). The germline V gene encodes CDR1 LGHNA and CDR2 YSLEER. This CDR3 is built from 15 residues. Trimming shortened V by 0 bases and J by 3 bases, and 11 bases separated the two germline ends. DNA for the CDR3: TGCGCCAGCAGCCAAGAATACAGGTCTGACTATGGCTACACCTTC. It yields the protein CASSQEYRSDYGYTF.

The V gene is TRBV20-1, the J gene TRBJ2-7; 9 nucleotides align to TRBD2. CDR1 and CDR2 from the germline V gene are DFQATT and SNEGSKA (reference sequence). The V segment lost 7 bases and the J segment 2 bases; nucleotides outside the gene matches: 3. This CDR3 is 12 amino acids long. DNA of the CDR3: TGCAGTGTAGCGGGGGCCACCTACGAGCAGTACTTC. Translating gives CSVAGATYEQYF.

The chain couples TRBV5-1 to TRBJ1-1; possibly TRBD1 for D (6 bases). The CDR3 is made up of 14 amino acids. The germline V gene has CDR1 SGHRS and CDR2 YFSETQ. Deletions cut 4 bases from V and 1 base from J, with 11 bases between. CDR3: CASSMMGQNTEAFF. CDR3 sequence (DNA): TGCGCCAGCAGCATGATGGGACAGAACACTGAAGCTTTCTTT.

The table lists this clonotype with a few counts. The genes are TRBV7-6 and TRBJ2-7; 8 bases map to TRBD1. V gave up 5 bases and J gave up 0 bases; unmatched junction bases: 9. Germline V lookup: CDR1 SGHVS, CDR2 FNYEAQ. This CDR3 has 16 residues. The CDR3 DNA reads as TGTGCCAGCAGCCCCAGGACAGGGTCCAGCTCCTACGAGCAGTACTTC. It encodes CASSPRTGSSSYEQYF. The full variable domain, in which reference TRBV7-6 and TRBJ2-7 provide the parts outside the CDR3, is GAGVSQSPRYKVTKRGQDVALRCDPISGHVSLYWYRQALGQGPEFLTYFNYEAQQDKSGLPNDRFSAERPEGSISTLTIQRTEQRDSAMYRCASSPRTGSSSYEQYFGPGTRLTVT.

Regarding this clonotype: Its ends do not fully match the called genes, so a read error is possible. The J gene is TRBJ2-3, the V gene TRBV5-1; D assignment may be TRBD1 or TRBD2 (6 bases each). The V gene's germline CDR1 is SGHRS and CDR2 YFSETQ. There are 17 residues in the CDR3. The CDR3 sequence: CTSSLVLSAGGADTQYF. The CDR3 DNA reads TGCACCAGCAGCTTGGTACTCTCGGCCGGGGGCGCAGATACGCAGTATTTT.

The rearrangement uses TRBV4-1 and TRBJ1-6, with D perhaps matching TRBD1 (6 bases). The CDR3 has 16 residues. CDR1 is MGHRA, CDR2 YSYEKL, per germline. The V gene lost 1 base and the J gene lost 6 bases, with 13 bases spanning the gap. The CDR3 spells CASSQATGASNSPLHF. In DNA form, the CDR3 reads TGCGCCAGCAGCCAAGCCACGGGGGCAAGTAATTCACCCCTCCACTTT.

V is TRBV5-1 and J is TRBJ2-3; perhaps TRBD2 as D (5 bases). The CDR3 contains 17 residues. With 4 bases removed from V and 0 bases from J, the gap between germline ends came to 18 bases. Germline loops: CDR1 SGHRS, CDR2 YFSETQ. Written as DNA, the CDR3 is TGCGCCAGCAGCCCTACGGGGAGCGGTACTAGCACAGATACGCAGTATTTT. Encoded protein: CASSPTGSGTSTDTQYF.

The chain couples TRBV29-1 to TRBJ1-2, with 7 bases fitting TRBD1. V shed 6 bases and J 4 bases; nucleotides not matched to a gene: 11. Germline V gene sequence: CDR1 SQVTM, CDR2 ANQGSEA. The CDR3 has 14 amino acids. The CDR3 coding sequence is TGCAGCGTCAGCAGGGGGGGGGACATCTATGGCTACACCTTC. Encoded protein: CSVSRGGDIYGYTF.

The chain has TRBV5-1 and TRBJ1-2, with TRBD1 matching 9 bases. CDR3 size: 12 residues. The germline V gene encodes CDR1 SGHRS and CDR2 YFSETQ. V was clipped by 4 bases and J by 6 bases; unmatched bases: 1. CDR3 DNA sequence: TGCGCCAGCAGCCGGACAGGGGATGGCTACACCTTC. Translation gives CASSRTGDGYTF.